What follows is one T cell receptor (beta chain) and its context. With a J-beta primer mix and a sample-barcoded 5' primer, a second PCR ran 7 to 11 cycles. TCRdb redid the calling of the 5' RACE reads with MiXCR, one entry per CDR3 protein. The repertoire consists of 1.5 million to 2 million distinct CDR3 sequences, with 28% occurring once and the leading ten covering 6.5% to 8.5%. Every donor gave roughly 9.6 milliliters of peripheral blood. PBMCs numbering at least 6 million were isolated per sample. CDR1 SGHTA and CDR2 FQGNSA come from the germline V gene. The CDR3 has 15 amino acids. V lost 5 bases, J lost 15 bases, and 26 bases lay in between. The sample originates from a study of blood T cells in healthy people across ages.

Sequencing input: blood. The rearrangement joins TRBV7-2 to TRBJ2-4, with D maybe TRBD1 (6 bases). The sequence was collected from a woman aged 30 to 39 in good health. CDR3 sequence: CASSPGLGGTGTLYF. CDR3 in DNA: TGTGCCAGCAGCCCGGGATTAGGGGGTACCGGAACACTGTACTTC. Looking up the rest from reference TRBV7-2 and TRBJ2-4 gives the full variable domain: GAGVSQSPSNKVTEKGKDVELRCDPISGHTALYWYRQSLGQGLEFLIYFQGNSAPDKSGLPSDRFSAERTGGSVSTLTIQRTQQEDSAVYLCASSPGLGGTGTLYFGAGTRLSVL.